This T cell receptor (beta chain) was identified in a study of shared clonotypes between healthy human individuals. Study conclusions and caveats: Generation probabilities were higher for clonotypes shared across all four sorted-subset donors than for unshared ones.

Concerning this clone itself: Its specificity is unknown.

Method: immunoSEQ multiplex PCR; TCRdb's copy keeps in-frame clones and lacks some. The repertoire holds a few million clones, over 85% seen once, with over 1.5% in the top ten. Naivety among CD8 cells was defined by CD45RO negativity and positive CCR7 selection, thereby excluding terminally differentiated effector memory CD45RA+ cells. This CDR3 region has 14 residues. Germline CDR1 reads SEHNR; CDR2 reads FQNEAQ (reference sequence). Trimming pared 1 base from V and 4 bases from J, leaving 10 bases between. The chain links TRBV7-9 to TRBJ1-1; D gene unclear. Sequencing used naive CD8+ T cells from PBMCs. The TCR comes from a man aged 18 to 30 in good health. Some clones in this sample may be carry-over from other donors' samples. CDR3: CASSLGVGITEAFF. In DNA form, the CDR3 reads TGTGCCAGCAGCTTAGGGGTCGGTATCACTGAAGCTTTCTTT.